This TCR beta chain was observed in a study of T cell responses to AZD1222 COVID-19 vaccine. The method was immunoSEQ multiplex PCR; TCRdb's version includes in-frame clones alone and lacks a portion of them. The data contain around 170,000 clones, 85% to 90% of them singletons. This clone was detected only a few times. Its antigen is still unknown. Study-wide points: Donors, mostly white British, included more females; clonal diversity was possibly underestimated. Spike-specific TCRs gained breadth and depth after people received two AZD1222 doses.

V was pared by 3 bases and J by 2 bases, with 3 bases of the junction left unmatched. Germline-derived CDR1 and CDR2 are ENHRY and SYGVKD. The CDR3 has 14 amino acids. The starting material was peripheral blood, obtained 28 days after the second AZD1222 dose. This chain connects TRBV10-3 to TRBJ1-1; 7 nucleotides match TRBD1. The receptor was derived from an adult who received the AZD1222 COVID-19 vaccine. The CDR3 bases are TGTGCCATCAGTGATTACAGGGGAAACACTGAAGCTTTCTTT. This encodes CAISDYRGNTEAFF.